This T cell receptor (beta chain) was observed in a study of persistence of HIV-infected CD4 T cells. Study summary: CD4+ T cells responding to CMV or HIV-1 Gag were isolated. Regarding the study as a whole: Bulk TCR data could not be restricted to HIV-1-infected CMV-responding cells.

Overlapping HIV-1 Gag 15-mer peptides at 0.8 to 1 ug per peptide per mL were used. Sorted nonresponding memory CD4+ T cells were CD40L-negative, CD69-negative, CD45RO-high. Adults with HIV-1 started suppressive ART while chronically infected. CD8+ T cells were removed from PBMCs prior to stimulation. Concerning this clone: Its antigen is undetermined.

This was the immunoSEQ version 4 assay in survey mode. Assay: immunoSEQ multiplex PCR; the TCRdb copy retains only in-frame clones and omits some. The sample has tens of thousands of clones; 65% to 80% are singletons. The receptor was derived from an adult man with HIV who was CMV-seropositive. The sample was CD4+ T cells sorted from PBMCs after approximately 19-hour stimulation, taken from a patient who received antiretroviral therapy.

DNA of the CDR3: TGTGCCAGCAGAATGGGACAGGGATTAACCGGGGAGCTGTTTTTT. This sequence encodes CASRMGQGLTGELFF. This rearrangement joins TRBV2 to TRBJ2-2; 9 bases agree with TRBD1. CDR3 length equals 15 residues. Germline V gene sequence: CDR1 SNHLY, CDR2 FYNNEI. V gave up 6 bases and J gave up 5 bases; unmatched junction bases: 7.